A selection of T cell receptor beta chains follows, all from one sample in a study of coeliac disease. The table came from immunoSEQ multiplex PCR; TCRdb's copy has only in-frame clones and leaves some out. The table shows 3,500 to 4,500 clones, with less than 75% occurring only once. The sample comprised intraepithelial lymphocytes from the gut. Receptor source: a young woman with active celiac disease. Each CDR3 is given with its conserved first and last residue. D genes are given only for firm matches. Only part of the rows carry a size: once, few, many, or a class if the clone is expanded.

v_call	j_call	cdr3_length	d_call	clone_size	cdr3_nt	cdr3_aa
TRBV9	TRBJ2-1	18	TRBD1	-	TGTGCCAGCAGCGTAAGTCCCTCGACAGGGTTGCGGGCTAGCTCCCATTTCTTC	CASSVSPSTGLRASSHFF
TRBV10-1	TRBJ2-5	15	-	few	TGCGCCAGCAGTGGGGGCAGGGAGGTTCCAGAGACCCAGTACTTC	CASSGGREVPETQYF
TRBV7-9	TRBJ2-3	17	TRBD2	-	TGTGCCAGCAGCCCGCCCTCTAGCGGGGACCCCACAGATACGCAGTATTTT	CASSPPSSGDPTDTQYF
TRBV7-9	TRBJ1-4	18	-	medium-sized	TGTGCCAGCAGCCTAGGCGTGGGCAGGGTAGCAACTAATGAAAAACTGTTTTTT	CASSLGVGRVATNEKLFF
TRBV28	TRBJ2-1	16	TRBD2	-	TGTGCCAGCAGTTTAGTCTTCGGACTAGCGGTGGGTGAGCAGTTCTTC	CASSLVFGLAVGEQFF
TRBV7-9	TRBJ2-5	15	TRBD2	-	TGTGCCAGCAGCGCATTTAGCGGGGCCCAAGAGACCCAGTACTTC	CASSAFSGAQETQYF
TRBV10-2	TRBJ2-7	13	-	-	TGCGCCAGCAGTTCTACTGCTTCCTACGAGCAGTACTTC	CASSSTASYEQYF
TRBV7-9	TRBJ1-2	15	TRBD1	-	TGTGCCAGCAGCGCATACCGGGACAGAAACTATGGCTACACCTTC	CASSAYRDRNYGYTF
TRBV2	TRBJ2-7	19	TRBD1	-	TGTGCCAGCAGTCCCCGACAGATAATTGTCGGGACAGATGCCTACGAGCAGTACTTC	CASSPRQIIVGTDAYEQYF
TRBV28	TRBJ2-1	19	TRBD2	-	TGTGCCAGCAGTCCTCAACTAGCGGGAGGACCCACCTCCTACAATGAGCAGTTCTTC	CASSPQLAGGPTSYNEQFF
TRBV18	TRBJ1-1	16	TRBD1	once	TGTGCCAGCTCACCCCTCTTGACAGGGAGCAGTCCTGAAGCTTTCTTT	CASSPLLTGSSPEAFF
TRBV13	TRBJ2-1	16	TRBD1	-	TGTGCCAGCAGCTTAGAGGGACAGGATTTCTACAATGAGCAGTTCTTC	CASSLEGQDFYNEQFF
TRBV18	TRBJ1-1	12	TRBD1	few	TGTGCCAGCTCACCTTGGGACAGTGAAGCTTTCTTT	CASSPWDSEAFF
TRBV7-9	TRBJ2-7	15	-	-	TGTGCCAGCAGCTTTGGTGGAGCGGCGACCTACGAGCAGTACTTC	CASSFGGAATYEQYF
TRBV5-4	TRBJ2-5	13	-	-	TGTGCCAGCAGCTCACAGGGCGAAGAGACCCAGTACTTC	CASSSQGEETQYF
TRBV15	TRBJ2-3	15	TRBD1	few	TGTGCCACCAGCAGGGACAGGGGTCTCACAGATACGCAGTATTTT	CATSRDRGLTDTQYF
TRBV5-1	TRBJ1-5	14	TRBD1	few	TGCGCCAGCAGCCCGGGACAGGGAAATCAGCCCCAGCATTTT	CASSPGQGNQPQHF
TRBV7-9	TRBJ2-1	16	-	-	TGTGCCAGCAGCTTACGGCAGGGGGGCAAATACAATGAGCAGTTCTTC	CASSLRQGGKYNEQFF
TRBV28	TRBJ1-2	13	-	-	TGTGCCAGCAGGCCAGGGTCTTCCTATGGCTACACCTTC	CASRPGSSYGYTF
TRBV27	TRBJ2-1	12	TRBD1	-	TGTGCCAGCAGTTCAGGGCCAGGGGGGCAGTTCTTC	CASSSGPGGQFF
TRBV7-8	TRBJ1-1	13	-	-	TGTGCCAGCAGCTTGACAGGTTGGGGTGAAGCTTTCTTT	CASSLTGWGEAFF
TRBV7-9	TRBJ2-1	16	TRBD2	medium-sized	TGTGCCAGCACCGCAGATAGACTAGCACTCTACAATGAGCAGTTCTTC	CASTADRLALYNEQFF
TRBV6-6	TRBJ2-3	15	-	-	TGTGCCAGCTGGGCAAAGGGGGGGACAAAGGATACGCAGTATTTT	CASWAKGGTKDTQYF
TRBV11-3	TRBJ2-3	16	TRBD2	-	TGTGCCAGCAGCAAAGGGACTAGCGGGAGAACAGATACGCAGTATTTT	CASSKGTSGRTDTQYF
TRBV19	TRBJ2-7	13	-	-	TGTGCCAGTAGTATCGGGGGAAGGGGCGAGCAGTACTTC	CASSIGGRGEQYF
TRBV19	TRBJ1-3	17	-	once	TGTGCCAGTAGTGCCTCCATCGCCTCACTATCTGGAAACACCATATATTTT	CASSASIASLSGNTIYF
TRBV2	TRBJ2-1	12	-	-	TGTGCCAGCAGTGAAGTTCGCAATGAGCAGTTCTTC	CASSEVRNEQFF
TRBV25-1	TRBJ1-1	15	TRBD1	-	TGTGCCAGCAGTAAGTTGGCAGGGGGATACACTGAAGCTTTCTTT	CASSKLAGGYTEAFF
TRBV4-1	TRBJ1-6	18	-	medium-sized	TGCGCCAGCAGCCAAGTCGTAACGAGGTTCCACCATAATTCACCCCTCCACTTT	CASSQVVTRFHHNSPLHF
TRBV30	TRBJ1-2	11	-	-	TGTGCCTGGAGTGTTACGGGAGGCTACACCTTC	CAWSVTGGYTF
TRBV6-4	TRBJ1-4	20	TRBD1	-	TGTGCCAGCAGTGATTATTATCTTGGGACAGCCCGACTTAGGCGTGAAAAACTGTTTTTT	CASSDYYLGTARLRREKLFF
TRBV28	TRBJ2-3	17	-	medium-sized	TGTGCCAGCAGCCACCAGCGATCTTATCACACTCTAGATACGCAGTATTTT	CASSHQRSYHTLDTQYF
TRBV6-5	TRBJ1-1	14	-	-	TGTGCCAGCAGTTACTCGGCCAGGGTTACTGAAGCTTTCTTT	CASSYSARVTEAFF
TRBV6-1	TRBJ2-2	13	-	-	TGTGCCAGCAGGGAGGGGAACACCGGGGAGCTGTTTTTT	CASREGNTGELFF
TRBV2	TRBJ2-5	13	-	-	TGTGCCAGCTACGAGGCAGGTCAGGGGACCCAGTACTTC	CASYEAGQGTQYF
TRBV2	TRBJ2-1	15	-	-	TGTGCCAGCAGTACTATACTCAGGATGGCAGGAGGGCAGTTCTTC	CASSTILRMAGGQFF
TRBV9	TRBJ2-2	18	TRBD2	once	TGTGCCAGCAGCGTAACCCCGGGACTAGCGGCGAACACCGGGGAGCTGTTTTTT	CASSVTPGLAANTGELFF
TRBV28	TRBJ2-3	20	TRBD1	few	TGTGCCAGCAGTTTGTTGGTGACAGGGATTCCTCGGGGTGTCACAGATACGCAGTATTTT	CASSLLVTGIPRGVTDTQYF